This T cell receptor (beta chain) was profiled in a study of shared clonotypes between healthy human individuals. This table comes from immunoSEQ multiplex PCR, and its TCRdb copy is limited to in-frame clones, with some not included. The data show roughly 2.2 million clones, approximately 93% seen once. The CDR3 has 16 amino acids. CDR1 and CDR2 (germline): ENHRY, SYGVKD. V lost 3 bases and J lost 4; bases outside the gene matches: 6. This receptor was identified in a man younger than 35 in good health. Some clones in this sample may be carry-over from other donors' samples. V gene TRBV10-3 combines with J gene TRBJ2-2; TRBD1 agrees at 9 bases. The sample comprised naive CD4+ T cells from PBMCs. Subset of the sample: CD45RA+ positively selected. In DNA form, the CDR3 reads TGTGCCATCAGTGACCCGGACAGGGGAGTCACCGGGGAGCTGTTTTTT. It is translated as CAISDPDRGVTGELFF.